The text below deals with one T cell receptor (beta chain). No antigen is known for it. These data originate in a study of long-term antiretroviral therapy in people with HIV. Study context: Of all samples, the earliest predate the 2015 immediate-ART recommendation by about a decade.

Regarding the study as a whole: Against controls, HIV repertoires showed narrower ranges of CDR3 length.

Trimming left V 2 bases short and J 6 bases short, with 4 bases between. There are 12 residues in the CDR3. The V gene's germline CDR1 is SEHNR and CDR2 FQNEAQ (reference sequence). No fewer than two post-ART and no fewer than one pre-ART PBMC samples existed for each donor. It was version v3.0 of the immunoSEQ assay that was run at survey level. Sequencing had a target that covered about 35,000-55,000 T-cell genomes per sample. Method: immunoSEQ multiplex PCR; TCRdb's copy keeps in-frame clones and lacks some. The table includes 25,000 to 35,000 clones, 97% detected once. The gene calls are TRBV7-9 and TRBJ2-2; D is ambiguous. The sequenced sample was unsorted PBMCs, obtained 6.9 years after starting antiretroviral therapy. This sequence originates from a man between 25 and 39 years old with HIV. DNA of the CDR3: TGTGCCAGCAGCTTATTCTCCGGGGAGCTGTTTTTT. Protein: CASSLFSGELFF.